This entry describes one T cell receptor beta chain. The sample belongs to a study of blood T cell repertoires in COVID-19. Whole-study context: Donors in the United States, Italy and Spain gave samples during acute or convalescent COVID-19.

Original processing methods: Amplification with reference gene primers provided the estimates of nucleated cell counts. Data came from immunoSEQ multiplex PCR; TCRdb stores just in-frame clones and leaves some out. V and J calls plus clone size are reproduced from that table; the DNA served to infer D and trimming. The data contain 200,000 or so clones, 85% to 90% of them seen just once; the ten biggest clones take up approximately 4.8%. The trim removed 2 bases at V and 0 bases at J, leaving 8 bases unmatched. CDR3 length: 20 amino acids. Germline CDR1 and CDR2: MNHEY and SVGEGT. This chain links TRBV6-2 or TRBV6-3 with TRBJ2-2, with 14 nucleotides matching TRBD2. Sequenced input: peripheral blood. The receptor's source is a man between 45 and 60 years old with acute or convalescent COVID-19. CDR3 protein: CASSYQGLAGVSSNTGELFF. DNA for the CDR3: TGTGCCAGCAGTTACCAGGGACTAGCGGGGGTATCCTCGAACACCGGGGAGCTGTTTTTT.